This T cell receptor beta chain was identified during a study of identical twins. General study findings and limits: Findings depended on cross-sectional statistics rather than tracking the same donors. Beta out-of-frame sequences displayed a weaker excess of sharing between twins.

With 5 bases clipped from V and 9 bases from J, the junction kept 4 bases outside the gene matches. The CDR3 contains 13 residues. Each CDR3 protein gets one entry after TCRdb re-called the 5' RACE reads with MiXCR. The sample holds 600,000 to 700,000 distinct CDR3 sequences, roughly 20% seen once. This clonotype was counted a few times. Its antigen is still unknown. Healthy Caucasians, and only they, were the donors. A further study also used this sample, focusing on T cells expressing NK-cell markers.

This TCR was sampled from a woman younger than 30 in good health. Sequenced input: PBMCs. The chain recombines TRBV12-3 or TRBV12-4 with TRBJ2-1, with 10 bases identical to TRBD2. CDR3 loop: CASSPLAGVEQFF. The CDR3 bases are TGTGCCAGCAGTCCCCTAGCGGGAGTTGAGCAGTTCTTC.